The clone carrying this TCR beta chain was observed at least ten times. The data stem from a study of read filtering for tumor transcriptome and immune sequencing. Study-wide background: Revised staging placed under ten patients in R-ISS I, 15 to 20 in II, 6 or 7 in III. Per sample, TCR-region reads ranged about 3.5 to 11 million by IR-seq, about 75 to 1273 by RNA-seq.

This library used roughly 400 ng RNA and molecular barcoded adaptors spanning alpha/delta and beta/gamma chains. TCRdb recomputed calls from the reads with MiXCR, one row per CDR3 protein. The sample holds over 55,000 distinct CDR3 sequences, about 14% seen once. The CDR3 has 15 residues. With V trimmed by 8 bases and J by 8 bases, 13 bases remained unmatched. CDR1 is MNHEY and CDR2 is SVGAGI in the germline V gene. The sequenced material came from a population of CD138-negative cells sorted from bone marrow. This sequence originates from a donor aged 40 or over with multiple myeloma. The chain is built from TRBV6-5 and TRBJ2-1; 9 nucleotides line up with TRBD2. The CDR3 is CASQVAGEGAHEQFF. CDR3 bases: TGTGCCAGCCAGGTAGCGGGAGAGGGGGCCCATGAGCAGTTCTTC.